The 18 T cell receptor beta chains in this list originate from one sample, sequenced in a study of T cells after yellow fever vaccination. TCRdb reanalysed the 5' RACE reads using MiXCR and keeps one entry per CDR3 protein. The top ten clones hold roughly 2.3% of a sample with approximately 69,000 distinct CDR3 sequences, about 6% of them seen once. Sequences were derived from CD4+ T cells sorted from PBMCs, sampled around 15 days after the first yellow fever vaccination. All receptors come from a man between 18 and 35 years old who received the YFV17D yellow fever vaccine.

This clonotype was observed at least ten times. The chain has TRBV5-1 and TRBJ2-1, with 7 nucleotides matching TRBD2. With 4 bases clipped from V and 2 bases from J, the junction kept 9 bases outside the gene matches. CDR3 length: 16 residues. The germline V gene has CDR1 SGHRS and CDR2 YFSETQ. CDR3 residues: CASSPAGVGPYNEQFF. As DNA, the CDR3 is TGCGCCAGCAGCCCCGCGGGGGTAGGGCCCTACAATGAGCAGTTCTTC.

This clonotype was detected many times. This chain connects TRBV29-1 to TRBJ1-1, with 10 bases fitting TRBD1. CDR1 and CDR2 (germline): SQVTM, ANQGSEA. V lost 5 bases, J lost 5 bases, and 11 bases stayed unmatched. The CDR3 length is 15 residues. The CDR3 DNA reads TGCAGCGTTACCCCCCCCCCGGGACAGGGGACTGAAGCTTTCTTT. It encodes CSVTPPPGQGTEAFF.

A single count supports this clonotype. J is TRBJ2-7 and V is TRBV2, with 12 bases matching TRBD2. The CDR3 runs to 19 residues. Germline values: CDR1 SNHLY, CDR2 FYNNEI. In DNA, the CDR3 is TGTACCTGCAGTTTAAGGCTCCGAGGACTAGCGGGGAGCTCCTACGAGCAGTACTTC. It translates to CTCSLRLRGLAGSSYEQYF. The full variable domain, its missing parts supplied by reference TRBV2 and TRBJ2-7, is EPEVTQTPSHQVTQMGQEVILRCVPISNHLYFYWYRQILGQKVEFLVSFYNNEISEKSEIFDDQFSVERPDGSNFTLKIRSTKLEDSAMYFCTCSLRLRGLAGSSYEQYFGPGTRLTVT.

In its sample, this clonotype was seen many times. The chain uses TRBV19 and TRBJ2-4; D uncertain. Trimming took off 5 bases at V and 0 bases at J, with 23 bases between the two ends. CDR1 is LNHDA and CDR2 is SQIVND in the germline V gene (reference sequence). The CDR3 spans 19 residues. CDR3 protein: CASSPHGPQPRIAKNIQYF. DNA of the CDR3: TGTGCCAGTAGTCCACATGGGCCCCAACCCCGAATAGCCAAAAACATTCAGTACTTC.

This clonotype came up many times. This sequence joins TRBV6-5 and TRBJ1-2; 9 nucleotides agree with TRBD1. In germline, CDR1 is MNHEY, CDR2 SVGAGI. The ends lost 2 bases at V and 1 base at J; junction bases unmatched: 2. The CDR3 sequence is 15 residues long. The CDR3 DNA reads TGTGCCAGCAGTTACCGGGACAGGGATAACTATGGCTACACCTTC. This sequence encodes CASSYRDRDNYGYTF.

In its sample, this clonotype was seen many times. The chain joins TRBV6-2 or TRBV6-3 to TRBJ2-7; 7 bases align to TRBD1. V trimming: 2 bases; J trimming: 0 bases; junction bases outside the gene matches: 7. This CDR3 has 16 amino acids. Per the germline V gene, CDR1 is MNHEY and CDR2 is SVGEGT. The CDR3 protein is CASSYQDRWSSYEQYV. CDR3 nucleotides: TGTGCCAGCAGTTACCAGGACAGGTGGAGCTCCTACGAGCAGTACGTC.

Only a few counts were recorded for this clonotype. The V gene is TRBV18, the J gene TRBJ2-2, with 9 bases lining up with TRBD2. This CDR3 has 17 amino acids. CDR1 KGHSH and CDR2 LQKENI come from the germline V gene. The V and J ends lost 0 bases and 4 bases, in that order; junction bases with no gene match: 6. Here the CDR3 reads CASSPPGLAGTTGELFF. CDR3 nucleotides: TGTGCCAGCTCACCACCGGGGCTAGCGGGGACCACCGGGGAGCTGTTTTTT. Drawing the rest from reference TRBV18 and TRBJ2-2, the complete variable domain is NAGVMQNPRHLVRRRGQEARLRCSPMKGHSHVYWYRQLPEEGLKFMVYLQKENIIDESGMPKERFSAEFPKEGPSILRIQQVVRGDSAAYFCASSPPGLAGTTGELFFGEGSRLTVL.

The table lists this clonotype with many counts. The DNA for the CDR3 is TGTGCCAGCAGCTTAGTTAGCGGGGGGGCCTCGGATACGCAGTATTTT. Translating gives CASSLVSGGASDTQYF. The chain employs TRBV7-2 and TRBJ2-3, with 11 nucleotides matching TRBD2. The CDR3 consists of 16 residues. The V gene's germline CDR1 is SGHTA and CDR2 FQGNSA. V shed 1 base and J 6 bases; nucleotides not matched to a gene: 6.

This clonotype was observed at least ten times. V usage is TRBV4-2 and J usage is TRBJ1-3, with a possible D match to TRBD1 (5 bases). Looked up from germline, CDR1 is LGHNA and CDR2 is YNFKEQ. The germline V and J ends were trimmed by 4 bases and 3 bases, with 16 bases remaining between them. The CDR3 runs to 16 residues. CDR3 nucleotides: TGTGCCAGCAGCCCCGTTCCCCAGGGTGGTGGAAACACCATATATTTT. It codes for CASSPVPQGGGNTIYF.

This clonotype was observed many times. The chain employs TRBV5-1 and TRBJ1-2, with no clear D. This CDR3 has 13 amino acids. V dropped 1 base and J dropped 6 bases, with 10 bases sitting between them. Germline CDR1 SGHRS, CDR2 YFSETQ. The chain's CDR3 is CASSLTEFHGYTF. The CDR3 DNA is TGCGCCAGCAGCTTGACAGAATTCCATGGCTACACCTTC.

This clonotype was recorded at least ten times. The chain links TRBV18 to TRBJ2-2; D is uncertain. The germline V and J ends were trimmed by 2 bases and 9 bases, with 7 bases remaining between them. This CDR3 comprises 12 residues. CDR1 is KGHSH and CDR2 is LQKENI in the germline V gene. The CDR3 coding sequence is TGTGCCAGCTCACCATACGGAAGGGAGCTGTTTTTT. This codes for CASSPYGRELFF.

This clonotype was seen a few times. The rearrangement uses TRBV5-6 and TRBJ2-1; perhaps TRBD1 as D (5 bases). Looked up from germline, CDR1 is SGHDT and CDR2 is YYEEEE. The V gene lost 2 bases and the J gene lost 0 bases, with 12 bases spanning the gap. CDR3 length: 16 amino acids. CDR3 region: CASSFPAGISYNEQFF. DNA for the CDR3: TGTGCCAGCAGCTTCCCAGCAGGGATCTCCTACAATGAGCAGTTCTTC.

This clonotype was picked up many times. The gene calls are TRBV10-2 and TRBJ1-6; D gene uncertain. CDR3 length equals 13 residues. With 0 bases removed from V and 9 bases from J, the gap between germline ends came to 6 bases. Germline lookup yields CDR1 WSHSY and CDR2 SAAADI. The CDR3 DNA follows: TGCGCCAGCAGTGAGTCGCCGGGTTCACCCCTCCACTTT. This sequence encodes CASSESPGSPLHF.

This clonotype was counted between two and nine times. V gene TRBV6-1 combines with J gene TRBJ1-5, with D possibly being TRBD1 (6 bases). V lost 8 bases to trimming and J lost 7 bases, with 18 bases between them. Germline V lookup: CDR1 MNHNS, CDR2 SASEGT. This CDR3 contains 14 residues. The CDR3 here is CASGRQIGGQPQHF. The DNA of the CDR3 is TGTGCCAGCGGCCGGCAGATTGGGGGCCAGCCCCAGCATTTT.

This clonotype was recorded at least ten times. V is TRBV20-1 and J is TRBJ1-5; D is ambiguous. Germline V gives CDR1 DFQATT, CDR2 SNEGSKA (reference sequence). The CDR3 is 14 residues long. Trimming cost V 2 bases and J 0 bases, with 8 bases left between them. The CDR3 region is CSARKGNSNQPQHF. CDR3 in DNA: TGCAGTGCTAGAAAAGGAAATAGCAATCAGCCCCAGCATTTT.

CDR3 nucleotide sequence: TGTGCCAGCTTGGATGGGGTGCGGGAGACCCAGTACTTC. Its protein product is CASLDGVRETQYF. The chain carries TRBV5-8 and TRBJ2-5; no definite D call. This CDR3 has 13 residues. Per germline, CDR1 SGHTS and CDR2 YDEGEE. Between the trimmed V and J ends, which lost 7 bases and 5 bases, there was a span of 15 bases.

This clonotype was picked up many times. CDR3 residues: CASSLRGVEDTQYF. The CDR3 DNA reads TGTGCCAGCAGCTTAAGAGGGGTTGAAGATACGCAGTATTTT. This chain connects TRBV11-1 to TRBJ2-3; either TRBD1 or TRBD2 may fit D (5 bases each). CDR1 and CDR2 from the germline V gene are SGHAT and FQDESV (reference sequence). V gave up 2 bases and J gave up 5 bases, with 11 bases separating them. The CDR3 consists of 14 residues. The entire variable domain, with the rest obtained from reference TRBV11-1 and TRBJ2-3, is as follows: EAEVAQSPRYKITEKSQAVAFWCDPISGHATLYWYRQILGQGPELLVQFQDESVVDDSQLPKDRFSAERLKGVDSTLKIQPAELGDSAMYLCASSLRGVEDTQYFGPGTRLTVL.

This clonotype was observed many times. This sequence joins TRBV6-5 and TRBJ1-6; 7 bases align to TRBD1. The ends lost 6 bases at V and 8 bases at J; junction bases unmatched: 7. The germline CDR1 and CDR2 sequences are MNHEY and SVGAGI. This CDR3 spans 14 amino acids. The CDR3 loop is CASSRDREDSPLHF. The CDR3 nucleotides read TGTGCCAGCAGCCGTGACAGGGAAGATTCACCCCTCCACTTT.